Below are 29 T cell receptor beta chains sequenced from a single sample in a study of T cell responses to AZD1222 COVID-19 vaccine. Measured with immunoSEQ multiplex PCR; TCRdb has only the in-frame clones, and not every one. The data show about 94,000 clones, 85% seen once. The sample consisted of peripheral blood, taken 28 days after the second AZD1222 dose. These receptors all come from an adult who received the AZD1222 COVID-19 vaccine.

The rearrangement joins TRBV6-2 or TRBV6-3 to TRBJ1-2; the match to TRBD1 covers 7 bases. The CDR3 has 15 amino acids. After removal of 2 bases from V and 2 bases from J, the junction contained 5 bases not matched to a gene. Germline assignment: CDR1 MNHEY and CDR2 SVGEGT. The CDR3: CASSYPATGNYGYTF. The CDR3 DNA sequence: TGTGCCAGCAGTTACCCAGCGACAGGGAACTATGGCTACACCTTC.

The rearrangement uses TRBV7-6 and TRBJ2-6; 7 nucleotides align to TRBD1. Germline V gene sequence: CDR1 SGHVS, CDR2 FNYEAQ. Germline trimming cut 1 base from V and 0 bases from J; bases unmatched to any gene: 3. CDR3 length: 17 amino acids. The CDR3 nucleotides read TGTGCCAGCAGCTTAGGTTCAGGGGGCTCTGGGGCCAACGTCCTGACTTTC. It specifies CASSLGSGGSGANVLTF.

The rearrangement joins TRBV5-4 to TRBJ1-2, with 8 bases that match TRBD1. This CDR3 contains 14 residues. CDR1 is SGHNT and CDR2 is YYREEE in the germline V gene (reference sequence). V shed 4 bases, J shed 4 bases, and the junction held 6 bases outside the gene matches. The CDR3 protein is CASSPGQGGYGYTF. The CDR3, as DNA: TGTGCCAGCAGCCCCGGACAGGGAGGCTATGGCTACACCTTC.

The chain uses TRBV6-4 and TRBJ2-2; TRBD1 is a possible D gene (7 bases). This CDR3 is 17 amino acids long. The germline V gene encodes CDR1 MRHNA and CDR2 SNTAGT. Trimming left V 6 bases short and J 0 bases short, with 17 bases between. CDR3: CASSAGQPSANTGELFF. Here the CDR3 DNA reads TGTGCCAGCAGCGCGGGACAGCCTAGCGCGAACACCGGGGAGCTGTTTTTT.

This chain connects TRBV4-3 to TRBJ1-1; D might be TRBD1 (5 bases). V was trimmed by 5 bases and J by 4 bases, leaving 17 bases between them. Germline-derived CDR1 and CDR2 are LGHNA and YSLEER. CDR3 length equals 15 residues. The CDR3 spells CASSYSWGVGTEAFF. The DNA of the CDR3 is TGCGCCAGCAGCTACTCCTGGGGGGTAGGCACTGAAGCTTTCTTT.

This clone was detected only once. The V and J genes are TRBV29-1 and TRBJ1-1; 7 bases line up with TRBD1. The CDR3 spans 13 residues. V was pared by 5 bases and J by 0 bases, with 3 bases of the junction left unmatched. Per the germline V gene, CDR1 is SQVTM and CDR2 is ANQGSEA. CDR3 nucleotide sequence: TGCAGCGTTACGGGACAGATGAACACTGAAGCTTTCTTT. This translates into CSVTGQMNTEAFF.

The CDR3 sequence is CASSSGSTYNEQFF. The DNA for the CDR3 is TGTGCCAGCAGTAGCGGGAGTACTTACAATGAGCAGTTCTTC. This sequence joins TRBV6-5 and TRBJ2-1; 8 bases agree with TRBD2. This CDR3 is 14 amino acids long. Unmatched junction bases numbered 4, after V lost 5 bases and J lost 4 bases. Germline assignment: CDR1 MNHEY and CDR2 SVGAGI.

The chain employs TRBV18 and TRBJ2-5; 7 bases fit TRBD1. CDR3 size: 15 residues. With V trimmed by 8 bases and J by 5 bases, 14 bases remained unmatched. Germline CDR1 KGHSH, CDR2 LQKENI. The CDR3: CASTPTGTLGETQYF. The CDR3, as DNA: TGTGCCAGCACCCCGACAGGGACCCTCGGGGAGACCCAGTACTTC.

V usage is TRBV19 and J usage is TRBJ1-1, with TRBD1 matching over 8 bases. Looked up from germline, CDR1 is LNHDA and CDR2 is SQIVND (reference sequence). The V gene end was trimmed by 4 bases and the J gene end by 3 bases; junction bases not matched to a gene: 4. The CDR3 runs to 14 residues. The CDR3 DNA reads TGTGCCAGTAGTAGCACAGGGGGGGACACTGAAGCTTTCTTT. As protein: CASSSTGGDTEAFF.

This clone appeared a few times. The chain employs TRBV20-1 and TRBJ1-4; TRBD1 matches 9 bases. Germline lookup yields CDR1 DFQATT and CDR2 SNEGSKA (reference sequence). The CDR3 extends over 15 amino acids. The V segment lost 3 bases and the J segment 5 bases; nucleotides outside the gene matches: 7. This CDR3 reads CSASDAGQGNEKLFF. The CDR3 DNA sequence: TGCAGTGCTAGTGACGCGGGACAGGGAAATGAAAAACTGTTTTTT.

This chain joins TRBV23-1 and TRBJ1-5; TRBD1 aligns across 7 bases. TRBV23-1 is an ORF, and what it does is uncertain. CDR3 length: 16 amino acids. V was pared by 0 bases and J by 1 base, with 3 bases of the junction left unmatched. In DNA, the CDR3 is TGCGCCAGCAGTCAATCGAGACAGGGCAGCAATCAGCCCCAGCATTTT. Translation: CASSQSRQGSNQPQHF.

CDR3 coding DNA: TGCGCCAGCAGCCCCGGACACAATAATTCACCCCTCCACTTT. Translating it yields CASSPGHNNSPLHF. The chain links TRBV5-1 to TRBJ1-6, with D perhaps matching TRBD1 (5 bases). The germline V and J ends were trimmed by 4 bases and 5 bases, with 10 bases remaining between them. The CDR3 sequence is 14 residues long. Germline V gene sequence: CDR1 SGHRS, CDR2 YFSETQ.

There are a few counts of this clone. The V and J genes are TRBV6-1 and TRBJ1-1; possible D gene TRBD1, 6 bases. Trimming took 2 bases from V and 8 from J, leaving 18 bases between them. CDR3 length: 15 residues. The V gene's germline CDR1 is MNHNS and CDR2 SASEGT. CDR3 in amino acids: CASSESLNRAREAFF. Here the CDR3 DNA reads TGTGCCAGCAGTGAATCCTTAAACAGGGCAAGAGAAGCTTTCTTT.

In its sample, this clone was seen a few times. For the CDR3, the DNA is TGTGCCACCAGGCCCGGGACAGGGCTTAATGAAAAACTGTTTTTT. Its translation is CATRPGTGLNEKLFF. The V call is TRBV24-1, the J call TRBJ1-4; TRBD1 aligns across 9 bases. This CDR3 contains 15 residues. Germline-derived CDR1 and CDR2 are KGHDR and SFDVKD. Trimming at V came to 7 bases and at J to 4 bases, leaving 6 bases not matched to a gene.

The CDR3 DNA sequence: TGTGCCAGCAGCGTAGCAGGGGCCGGCACCGGGGAGCTGTTTTTT. As protein: CASSVAGAGTGELFF. The gene calls are TRBV9 and TRBJ2-2, with a tentative D call TRBD1 (6 bases). Trimming left V 0 bases short and J 4 bases short, with 10 bases between. Germline values: CDR1 SGDLS, CDR2 YYNGEE. CDR3 length equals 15 residues.

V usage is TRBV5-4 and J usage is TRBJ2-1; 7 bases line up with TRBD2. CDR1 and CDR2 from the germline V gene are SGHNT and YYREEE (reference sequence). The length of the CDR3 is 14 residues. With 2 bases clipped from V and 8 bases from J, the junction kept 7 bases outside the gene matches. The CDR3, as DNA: TGTGCCAGCAGCTTCCTTGGACTAGATTATGAGCAGTTCTTC. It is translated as CASSFLGLDYEQFF.

CDR3 in amino acids: CASSLTGQAFF. The CDR3 DNA reads as TGTGCCAGCAGTCTGACAGGTCAGGCTTTCTTT. The chain carries TRBV12-3 or TRBV12-4 and TRBJ1-1; maybe TRBD1 (6 bases). Trimming left V 5 bases short and J 11 bases short, with 12 bases between. The CDR3 sequence is 11 residues long.

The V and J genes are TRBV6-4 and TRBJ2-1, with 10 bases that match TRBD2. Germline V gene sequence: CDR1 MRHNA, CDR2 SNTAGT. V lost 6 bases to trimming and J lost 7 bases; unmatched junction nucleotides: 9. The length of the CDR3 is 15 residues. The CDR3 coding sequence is TGTGCCAGCAGCGCAGCGGGAGGGGTAGGTAATGAGCAGTTCTTC. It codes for CASSAAGGVGNEQFF.

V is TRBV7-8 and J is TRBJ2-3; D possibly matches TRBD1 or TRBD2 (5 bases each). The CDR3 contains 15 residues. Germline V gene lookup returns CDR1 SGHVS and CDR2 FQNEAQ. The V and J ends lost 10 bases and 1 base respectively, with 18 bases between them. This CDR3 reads CATLREGPGTDTQYF. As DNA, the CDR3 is TGTGCCACCTTGAGAGAGGGGCCGGGCACAGATACGCAGTATTTT.

CDR3 bases: TGTGCCAGTAGTAAAACGGGACTCTCAGATACGCAGTATTTT. Protein: CASSKTGLSDTQYF. This chain uses TRBV19 with TRBJ2-3; tentatively, D is TRBD2 (6 bases). CDR1 LNHDA and CDR2 SQIVND come from the germline V gene (reference sequence). With 4 bases removed from V and 4 bases from J, the gap between germline ends came to 12 bases. The CDR3 runs to 14 residues. The full variable domain, in which reference TRBV19 and TRBJ2-3 provide the parts outside the CDR3, is DGGITQSPKYLFRKEGQNVTLSCEQNLNHDAMYWYRQDPGQGLRLIYYSQIVNDFQKGDIAEGYSVSREKKESFPLTVTSAQKNPTAFYLCASSKTGLSDTQYFGPGTRLTVL.

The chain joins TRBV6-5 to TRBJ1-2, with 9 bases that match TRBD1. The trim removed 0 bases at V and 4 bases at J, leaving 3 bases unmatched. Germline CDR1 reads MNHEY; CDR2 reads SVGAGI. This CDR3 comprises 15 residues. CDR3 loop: CASSYSQGQGYGYTF. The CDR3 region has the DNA TGTGCCAGCAGTTACTCCCAGGGACAGGGCTATGGCTACACCTTC.

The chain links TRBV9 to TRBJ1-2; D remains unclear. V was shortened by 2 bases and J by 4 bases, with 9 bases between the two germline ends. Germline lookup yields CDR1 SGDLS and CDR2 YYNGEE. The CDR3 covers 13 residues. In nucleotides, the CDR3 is TGTGCCAGCAGCGTCGAGCCCTTCTATGGCTACACCTTC. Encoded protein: CASSVEPFYGYTF.

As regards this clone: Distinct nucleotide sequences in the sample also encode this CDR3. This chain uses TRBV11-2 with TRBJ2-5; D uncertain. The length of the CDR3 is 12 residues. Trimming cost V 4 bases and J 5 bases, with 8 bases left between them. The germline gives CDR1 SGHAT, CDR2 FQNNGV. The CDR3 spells CASSSQRETQYF. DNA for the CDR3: TGTGCCAGCAGCTCGCAAAGGGAGACCCAGTACTTC. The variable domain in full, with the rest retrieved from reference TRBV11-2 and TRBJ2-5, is EAGVAQSPRYKIIEKRQSVAFWCNPISGHATLYWYQQILGQGPKLLIQFQNNGVVDDSQLPKDRFSAERLKGVDSTLKIQPAKLEDSAVYLCASSSQRETQYFGPGTRLLVL.

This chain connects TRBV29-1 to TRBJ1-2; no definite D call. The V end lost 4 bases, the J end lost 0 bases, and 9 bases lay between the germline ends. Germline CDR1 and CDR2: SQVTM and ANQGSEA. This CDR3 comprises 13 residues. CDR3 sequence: CSVGWAANYGYTF. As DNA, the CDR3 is TGCAGCGTTGGGTGGGCAGCTAACTATGGCTACACCTTC. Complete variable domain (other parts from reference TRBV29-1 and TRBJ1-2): SAVISQKPSRDICQRGTSLTIQCQVDSQVTMMFWYRQQPGQSLTLIATANQGSEATYESGFVIDKFPISRPNLTFSTLTVSNMSPEDSSIYLCSVGWAANYGYTFGSGTRLTVV.

CDR3 nucleotide sequence: TGTGCCAGCAGCCAAGATATTTCAGAGAGGAGAAATGGCTACACCTTC. Protein: CASSQDISERRNGYTF. This chain connects TRBV14 to TRBJ1-2; D ambiguous. V was trimmed by 0 bases and J by 6 bases, leaving 17 bases between them. Germline CDR1 reads SGHDN; CDR2 reads FVKESK. The CDR3 spans 16 residues.

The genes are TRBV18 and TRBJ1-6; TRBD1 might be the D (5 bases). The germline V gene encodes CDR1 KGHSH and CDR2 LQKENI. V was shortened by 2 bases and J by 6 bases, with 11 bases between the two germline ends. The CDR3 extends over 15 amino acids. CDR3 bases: TGTGCCAGCTCACCAACGGGACGGATTAATTCACCCCTCCACTTT. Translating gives CASSPTGRINSPLHF.

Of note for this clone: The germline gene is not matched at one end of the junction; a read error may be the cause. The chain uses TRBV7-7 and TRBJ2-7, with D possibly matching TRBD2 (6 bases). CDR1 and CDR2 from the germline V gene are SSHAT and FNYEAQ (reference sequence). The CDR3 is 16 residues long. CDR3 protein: CASSLPGEPVTYEQYF. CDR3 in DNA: TGTGCTAGCAGCTTACCGGGGGAACCAGTGACTTACGAGCAGTACTTC.

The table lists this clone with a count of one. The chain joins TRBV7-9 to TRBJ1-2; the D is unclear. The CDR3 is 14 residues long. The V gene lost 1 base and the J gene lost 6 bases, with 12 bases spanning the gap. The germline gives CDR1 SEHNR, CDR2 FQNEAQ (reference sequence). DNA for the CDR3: TGTGCCAGCAGCTTAGTAGGGCTCCGAGATGGCTACACCTTC. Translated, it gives CASSLVGLRDGYTF.

The CDR3 spells CASSDPVGYQETQYF. The CDR3 coding sequence is TGTGCCAGCAGCGACCCCGTGGGGTACCAAGAGACCCAGTACTTC. The chain uses TRBV7-2 and TRBJ2-5; no definite D call. This CDR3 has 15 residues. Trimming stripped 5 bases from V and 0 bases from J, with 13 bases between. The germline gives CDR1 SGHTA, CDR2 FQGNSA.